What follows are 31 T cell receptor beta chains derived from one specimen sequenced in a study of cytomegalovirus exposure and HLA in healthy donors (dated by TCRdb to about 2017). The library was made by the immunoSEQ multiplex PCR assay. A mixture of 60 forward primers for TCR Vbeta segments and 13 reverse primers for TCR Jbeta segments was used in the multiplex PCR. Not all clones reach the TCRdb copy of this immuneACCESS table, which keeps in-frame sequences only. Checked studies attribute under half of the gap to unresolved V genes and leave the rest unexplained. The sample table records around 130,000 clones; 80% of these occur just once. Over 2.5% of the sample goes to the ten largest clones. Sequenced: PBMCs. The receptor set was obtained from a male donor in good health and CMV-seronegative.

The DNA of the CDR3 is TGTGCCAGCAGCTTAACCGAACGGGGGACCACAGATACGCAGTATTTT. Its translation is CASSLTERGTTDTQYF. The chain couples TRBV7-8 to TRBJ2-3; the D gene is possibly TRBD2 (6 bases). CDR1 and CDR2 (germline): SGHVS, FQNEAQ. The CDR3 sequence is 16 residues long. V was pared by 2 bases and J by 2 bases, with 14 bases between.

The chain combines TRBV25-1 with TRBJ1-1; D possibly corresponds to TRBD1 (6 bases). In germline, CDR1 is MGHDK, CDR2 SYGVNS. With 4 bases removed from V and 1 base from J, the gap between germline ends came to 16 bases. This CDR3 has 16 residues. The CDR3 sequence is CASSVGAGGGNTEAFF. The CDR3 bases are TGTGCCAGCAGTGTGGGGGCAGGTGGAGGGAACACTGAAGCTTTCTTT.

V gene TRBV2 combines with J gene TRBJ1-2; D might be TRBD1 (6 bases). V dropped 8 bases and J dropped 8 bases, with 18 bases sitting between them. The CDR3 extends over 13 amino acids. The germline CDR1 and CDR2 sequences are SNHLY and FYNNEI. The CDR3 region is CASPPWGRWGYTF. For the CDR3, the DNA is TGTGCCAGCCCCCCCTGGGGGCGTTGGGGCTACACCTTC.

The gene calls are TRBV30 and TRBJ1-4; tentative D call: TRBD1 (6 bases). The germline V gene has CDR1 GTSNPN and CDR2 SVGIG (reference sequence). V shed 8 bases and J shed 9 bases, with 13 bases lying between them. This CDR3 is built from 11 residues. Here the CDR3 DNA reads TGTGCCGGGGGCGCCGGGAAAAAACTGTTTTTT. Protein product: CAGGAGKKLFF.

This rearrangement joins TRBV4-3 to TRBJ2-5, with D maybe TRBD1 (6 bases). The CDR3 covers 15 residues. V was cut by 0 bases and J by 5 bases, with 13 bases left in between. The germline V gene encodes CDR1 LGHNA and CDR2 YSLEER. The CDR3 nucleotides read TGCGCCAGCAGCCAAGAGAGGATGGGGGCCGAGACCCAGTACTTC. This gives the protein CASSQERMGAETQYF.

This clone was picked up one time. The V gene is TRBV6-4, the J gene TRBJ2-1, with D possibly being TRBD1 (5 bases). The CDR3 runs 15 residues. V was clipped by 3 bases and J by 4 bases, with 13 bases between them. CDR1 is MRHNA and CDR2 is SNTAGT in the germline V gene. Here the CDR3 DNA reads TGTGCCAGCAGTGAAAAATCAGGGCATTACAATGAGCAGTTCTTC. Protein: CASSEKSGHYNEQFF.

This clone was counted once. The V gene is TRBV5-1, the J gene TRBJ2-7; D may be TRBD2 (6 bases). V was trimmed by 1 base and J by 5 bases, leaving 10 bases between them. Looked up from germline, CDR1 is SGHRS and CDR2 is YFSETQ. This CDR3 region has 13 residues. Here the CDR3 reads CASSLPGVNEQYF. CDR3 in DNA: TGCGCCAGCAGCTTGCCGGGGGTTAACGAGCAGTACTTC.

The gene calls are TRBV18 and TRBJ1-3; 8 bases are a match to TRBD1. CDR1 KGHSH and CDR2 LQKENI come from the germline V gene. The CDR3 consists of 14 residues. V lost 5 bases to trimming and J lost 3 bases; unmatched junction nucleotides: 3. Here the CDR3 DNA reads TGTGCCAGCTCATCCAGGGGGCTTGGAAACACCATATATTTT. Protein sequence: CASSSRGLGNTIYF.

The chain is built from TRBV30 and TRBJ2-7; weak D call: TRBD1 (6 bases). Between the trimmed V and J ends, which lost 4 bases and 2 bases, there was a span of 6 bases. CDR3 length equals 11 residues. Germline V lookup: CDR1 GTSNPN, CDR2 SVGIG (reference sequence). The CDR3 loop reads CAWTGAYEQYF. The CDR3 coding sequence is TGTGCCTGGACAGGGGCCTACGAGCAGTACTTC.

The chain recombines TRBV7-6 with TRBJ2-2, with 14 nucleotides matching TRBD2. J was trimmed by 1 base and V by 6 bases; bases with no gene match: 7. The CDR3 sequence is 18 residues long. Per germline, CDR1 SGHVS and CDR2 FNYEAQ. CDR3 DNA sequence: TGTGCCAGCAGGGGGCGGACTAGCGGGAGGTTGAACACCGGGGAGCTGTTTTTT. Its protein is CASRGRTSGRLNTGELFF.

The J gene is TRBJ1-1, the V gene TRBV7-2; 9 nucleotides match TRBD1. The CDR3 is made up of 14 amino acids. Trimming cost V 5 bases and J 7 bases; bases outside gene matches: 8. Looked up from germline, CDR1 is SGHTA and CDR2 is FQGNSA. CDR3 sequence reads: CASSRGQGTGEAFF. CDR3 DNA: TGTGCCAGCAGCCGTGGACAGGGGACGGGTGAAGCTTTCTTT.

DNA of the CDR3: TGTGCCAGCAGTGGAGCAGGGGCGAAGGGAAACACCATATATTTT. It codes for CASSGAGAKGNTIYF. The J gene is TRBJ1-3, the V gene TRBV28; D possibly corresponds to TRBD1 (6 bases). The CDR3 totals 15 residues. V lost 5 bases, J lost 4 bases, and 15 bases lay in between. Germline V CDR1 and CDR2: MDHEN, SYDVKM.

In its sample, this clone was seen once. In DNA form, the CDR3 reads TGTGCCAGTCGCCCCGGGACAGGGGGTTTCGAGCAGTACTTC. Encoded protein: CASRPGTGGFEQYF. The chain is built from TRBV6-5 and TRBJ2-7; 11 positions match TRBD1. The CDR3 length is 14 residues. The germline gives CDR1 MNHEY, CDR2 SVGAGI. J was trimmed by 6 bases and V by 9 bases; bases with no gene match: 10.

The V call is TRBV4-3, the J call TRBJ2-3; 9 bases align to TRBD2. CDR1 and CDR2 (germline): LGHNA, YSLEER. CDR3 length: 15 residues. The V and J ends lost 1 base and 4 bases, in that order; junction bases with no gene match: 3. The CDR3 sequence: CASSQAAGGPDTQYF. The CDR3 coding sequence is TGCGCCAGCAGCCAAGCAGCGGGGGGCCCAGATACGCAGTATTTT.

This rearrangement joins TRBV6-8 to TRBJ2-2, with 10 bases matching TRBD2. CDR3 length: 18 residues. V lost 0 bases to trimming and J lost 6 bases; unmatched junction nucleotides: 10. The germline gives CDR1 MNHGY, CDR2 SAAAGT. CDR3 in amino acids: CASSYSRLASGRSGELFF. The DNA for the CDR3 is TGTGCCAGCAGTTACTCTCGTCTGGCTAGCGGGAGATCCGGGGAGCTGTTTTTT.

This chain links TRBV7-2 with TRBJ1-2, with 9 bases lining up with TRBD1. J was trimmed by 6 bases and V by 5 bases; bases with no gene match: 4. CDR3 size: 13 residues. Germline V gene data show CDR1 as SGHTA and CDR2 as FQGNSA. Here the CDR3 reads CASSTGTGNGYTF. The CDR3 coding sequence is TGTGCCAGCAGCACCGGGACAGGGAATGGCTACACCTTC.

Only one count was recorded for this clone. The chain uses TRBV7-2 and TRBJ2-1, with 9 bases fitting TRBD1. J was trimmed by 3 bases and V by 4 bases; bases with no gene match: 4. Germline values: CDR1 SGHTA, CDR2 FQGNSA. This CDR3 is built from 15 residues. The CDR3 region is CASSSTGGHYNEQFF. CDR3 nucleotide sequence: TGTGCCAGCAGCTCGACAGGGGGACACTACAATGAGCAGTTCTTC.

This chain joins TRBV30 and TRBJ2-3; a weak D match, TRBD2 (5 bases). Germline loops: CDR1 GTSNPN, CDR2 SVGIG (reference sequence). The V end was cut by 4 bases, the J end by 5 bases, with 22 bases between. The CDR3 consists of 16 residues. DNA of the CDR3: TGTGCCTGGAAAGAGGTCAGGACTCCCGTAATAGATACGCAGTATTTT. This sequence encodes CAWKEVRTPVIDTQYF.

The chain recombines TRBV5-5 with TRBJ2-5; 9 bases line up with TRBD2. J gave up 5 bases and V 2 bases, and 4 bases lay outside the gene matches. The CDR3 length is 14 residues. CDR1 is SGHKS, CDR2 YYEKEE, per germline (reference sequence). The chain's CDR3 is CASSLNLAGETQYF. The CDR3 DNA reads TGTGCCAGCAGCTTAAATCTAGCGGGGGAGACCCAGTACTTC.

The chain couples TRBV25-1 to TRBJ2-2; 12 bases line up with TRBD2. The CDR3 spans 16 residues. Germline loops: CDR1 MGHDK, CDR2 SYGVNS. V was clipped by 7 bases and J by 6 bases; unmatched bases: 9. The CDR3 region is CASTTALAGGPGELFF. CDR3 DNA: TGTGCCAGCACCACAGCCCTAGCGGGAGGGCCCGGGGAGCTGTTTTTT. The whole variable domain, remainder taken from reference TRBV25-1 and TRBJ2-2, is EADIYQTPRYLVIGTGKKITLECSQTMGHDKMYWYQQDPGMELHLIHYSYGVNSTEKGDLSSESTVSRIRTEHFPLTLESARPSHTSQYLCASTTALAGGPGELFFGEGSRLTVL.

The genes are TRBV11-2 and TRBJ1-1; tentative D call: TRBD1 (6 bases). Per the germline V gene, CDR1 is SGHAT and CDR2 is FQNNGV. Trimming took 1 base from V and 4 from J, leaving 16 bases between them. The CDR3 contains 16 residues. The CDR3 sequence: CASSLGDRTAGTEAFF. The CDR3 nucleotides read TGTGCCAGCAGCTTAGGAGACAGGACGGCTGGCACTGAAGCTTTCTTT.

The chain combines TRBV7-2 with TRBJ2-1; weak D call: TRBD1 (6 bases). CDR3 length: 15 residues. Trimming took 5 bases from V and 7 from J, leaving 18 bases between them. Germline CDR1 SGHTA, CDR2 FQGNSA. CDR3 loop: CASSQGTRSTNEQFF. The CDR3 region has the DNA TGTGCCAGCAGCCAGGGGACCCGAAGCACGAATGAGCAGTTCTTC.

The chain employs TRBV7-6 and TRBJ1-1; 10 nucleotides align to TRBD1. CDR3 length equals 16 residues. The germline gives CDR1 SGHVS, CDR2 FNYEAQ. The V segment lost 5 bases and the J segment 1 base; nucleotides outside the gene matches: 7. The CDR3 DNA reads TGTGCCAGCAGCCCAGGGACAGGGGCTGCGAACACTGAAGCTTTCTTT. It translates to CASSPGTGAANTEAFF.

The chain recombines TRBV6-5 with TRBJ2-7; 8 bases agree with TRBD1. The CDR3 spans 13 residues. Per germline, CDR1 MNHEY and CDR2 SVGAGI. The ends lost 6 bases at V and 5 bases at J; junction bases unmatched: 6. The DNA of the CDR3 is TGTGCCAGCAGGGACAGGGTTACGGACGAGCAGTACTTC. Amino acids: CASRDRVTDEQYF.

The chain joins TRBV6-1 to TRBJ2-4; D might be TRBD1 (6 bases). Trimming cost V 0 bases and J 1 base, with 10 bases left between them. Germline V lookup: CDR1 MNHNS, CDR2 SASEGT. The CDR3 loop spans 16 amino acids. The CDR3 here is CASSEAKGVAKNIQYF. The CDR3 nucleotides read TGTGCCAGCAGTGAAGCGAAGGGGGTGGCCAAAAACATTCAGTACTTC.

The chain joins TRBV7-9 to TRBJ1-1, with D hard to call. This CDR3 region has 15 residues. Trimming left V 1 base short and J 2 bases short, with 11 bases between. Germline CDR1 is SEHNR and CDR2 is FQNEAQ (reference sequence). CDR3 sequence (DNA): TGTGCCAGCAGCTTAGTAGTCAGACTAAACACTGAAGCTTTCTTT. The encoded protein is CASSLVVRLNTEAFF.

The chain couples TRBV7-8 to TRBJ2-1, with 8 bases identical to TRBD1. Germline CDR1 reads SGHVS; CDR2 reads FQNEAQ. The V gene end was trimmed by 5 bases and the J gene end by 2 bases; junction bases not matched to a gene: 5. CDR3 length equals 15 residues. The CDR3: CASSDRDRPYNEQFF. The CDR3 coding sequence is TGTGCCAGCAGCGACCGGGACAGGCCCTACAATGAGCAGTTCTTC.

The V and J genes are TRBV30 and TRBJ2-1, with TRBD2 identical over 9 bases. Germline V gene sequence: CDR1 GTSNPN, CDR2 SVGIG (reference sequence). The CDR3 contains 15 residues. The trim removed 3 bases at V and 4 bases at J, leaving 7 bases unmatched. The CDR3 reads CAWSRTSGRYNEQFF. The CDR3 DNA sequence: TGTGCCTGGAGCCGCACTAGCGGGCGATACAATGAGCAGTTCTTC.

The chain links TRBV6-6 to TRBJ2-7; TRBD1 is a possible D gene (6 bases). The ends were cut back, 7 bases at V and 6 bases at J, with 22 bases in the middle. The germline V gene encodes CDR1 MNHNY and CDR2 SVGAGI (reference sequence). This CDR3 is 15 amino acids long. CDR3: CASTATGIGASEQYF. As DNA, the CDR3 is TGTGCCAGCACCGCAACAGGGATCGGGGCATCCGAGCAGTACTTC.

This clone has just one count. The CDR3 region has the DNA TGTGCCAGCAGCCCCCTCGGACAGGGTTTTTCTGAAGCTTTCTTT. Protein product: CASSPLGQGFSEAFF. The V gene is TRBV7-2, the J gene TRBJ1-1, with 8 positions matching TRBD1. V gave up 5 bases and J gave up 6 bases; unmatched junction bases: 11. The CDR3 is made up of 15 amino acids. Germline V gene sequence: CDR1 SGHTA, CDR2 FQGNSA. Looking up the rest from reference TRBV7-2 and TRBJ1-1 gives the full variable domain: GAGVSQSPSNKVTEKGKDVELRCDPISGHTALYWYRQSLGQGLEFLIYFQGNSAPDKSGLPSDRFSAERTGGSVSTLTIQRTQQEDSAVYLCASSPLGQGFSEAFFGQGTRLTVV.

This clone has a handful of counts. The chain employs TRBV19 and TRBJ1-2, with D perhaps TRBD1 (5 bases). V was clipped by 6 bases and J by 6 bases, with 32 bases between them. CDR1 is LNHDA, CDR2 SQIVND, per germline (reference sequence). CDR3 length: 19 amino acids. The CDR3 DNA is TGTGCCAGTAGAAGGCGGGGCAGGAGGTCGGACGACCGTGGTCATGGCTACACCTTC. Amino acid sequence: CASRRRGRRSDDRGHGYTF.